This TCR beta chain was found in a study of T cells in Graves' hyperthyroidism and ophthalmopathy. With duration under 3 months, ophthalmopathy was active: Clinical Activity Score at least 3, NOSPECS at least 4. Fresh peripheral blood, around 9.5 ml, yielded the PBMCs. The V end was cut by 5 bases, the J end by 5 bases, with 16 bases between. Germline values: CDR1 SGHRS, CDR2 YFSETQ. This CDR3 spans 14 amino acids. What was amplified from RNA transcripts were TCR beta CDR3 regions. An initial round of RT-PCR targeting the TCR CDR3 relied on the HTBI primer set. TCRdb recomputed calls from the multiplex PCR reads with MiXCR, one row per CDR3 protein. The table lists approximately 300,000 distinct CDR3 sequences, 17% of them singletons.

Material for sequencing was blood. This TCR was recovered from a woman aged 60-75 years with Graves' ophthalmopathy. This chain connects TRBV5-1 to TRBJ1-2; D is undetermined. The CDR3 DNA follows: TGCGCCAGCAGACCCCGGCCCGGAGGGTATGGCTACACCTTC. It codes for CASRPRPGGYGYTF. The variable domain in full, with the rest retrieved from reference TRBV5-1 and TRBJ1-2, is KAGVTQTPRYLIKTRGQQVTLSCSPISGHRSVSWYQQTPGQGLQFLFEYFSETQRNKGNFPGRFSGRQFSNSRSEMNVSTLELGDSALYLCASRPRPGGYGYTFGSGTRLTVV.